The TCR beta chain under discussion was sequenced for a study of OX40 agonist ivuxolimab in advanced cancers. In the study overall: Having had anti-PD-1, anti-PD-L1 or anti-CTLA-4 therapy before was allowed, and roughly 40% had some. Findings and limits, study-wide: Relative to CD4+ cells, CD8+ T cells on average had more expanded clones.

This CDR3 spans 15 amino acids. Trimming pared 0 bases from V and 2 bases from J, leaving 9 bases between. Per the germline V gene, CDR1 is MNHNY and CDR2 is SVGAGI (reference sequence). With respect to this clone: Its antigen is currently unknown.

The method was immunoSEQ multiplex PCR; TCRdb's version includes in-frame clones alone and lacks a portion of them. The sample carries 29,000 or so clones, over 90% recorded once. Peripheral blood came from all dose cohorts at three timepoints. This sample comprised CD4+ or CD8+ T cells sorted from blood, obtained in a trial of the OX40 agonist ivuxolimab. The rearrangement joins TRBV6-6 to TRBJ2-3; the D is unclear. This sequence originates from an adult with an advanced solid tumor such as melanoma, head and neck, liver or kidney cancer. In DNA, the CDR3 is TGTGCCAGCAGTTACTCTCTGTCTTTCACAGATACGCAGTATTTT. It codes for CASSYSLSFTDTQYF.